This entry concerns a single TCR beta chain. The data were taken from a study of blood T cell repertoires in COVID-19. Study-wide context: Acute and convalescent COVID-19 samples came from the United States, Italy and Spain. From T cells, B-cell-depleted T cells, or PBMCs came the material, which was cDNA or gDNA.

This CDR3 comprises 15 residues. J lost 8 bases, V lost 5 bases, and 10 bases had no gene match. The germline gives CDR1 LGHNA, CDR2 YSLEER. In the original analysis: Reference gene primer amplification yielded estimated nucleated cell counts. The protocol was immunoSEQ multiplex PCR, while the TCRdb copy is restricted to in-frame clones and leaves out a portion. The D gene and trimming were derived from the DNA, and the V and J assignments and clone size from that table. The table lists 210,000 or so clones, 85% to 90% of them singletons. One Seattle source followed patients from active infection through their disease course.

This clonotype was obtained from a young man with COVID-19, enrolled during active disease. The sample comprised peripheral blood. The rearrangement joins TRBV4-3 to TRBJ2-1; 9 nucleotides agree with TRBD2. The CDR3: CASSEGLANRDEQFF. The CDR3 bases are TGCGCCAGCAGCGAGGGACTAGCTAATAGGGATGAGCAGTTCTTC.